Shown below are 19 T cell receptor beta chains from a single sample sequenced in a study of T cells after yellow fever vaccination. A single record per CDR3 protein comes from TCRdb applying MiXCR to the 5' RACE reads. The data show some 120,000 distinct CDR3 sequences, roughly 15% seen once. Sequenced here: CD8+ T cells sorted from PBMCs, sampled 5 days after the yellow fever booster vaccination. These TCRs come from a man between 18 and 29 years old who received the YFV17D yellow fever vaccine.

The chain recombines TRBV7-9 with TRBJ2-7; D not certain. Germline-derived CDR1 and CDR2 are SEHNR and FQNEAQ (reference sequence). V gave up 3 bases and J gave up 2 bases, with 8 bases separating them. This CDR3 has 13 amino acids. The CDR3 region is CASSLDRTYEQYF. The CDR3 nucleotides are TGTGCCAGCAGCTTGGACCGTACCTACGAGCAGTACTTC.

This chain connects TRBV19 to TRBJ1-1; D is uncertain. Germline V gene lookup returns CDR1 LNHDA and CDR2 SQIVND (reference sequence). The V end lost 3 bases, the J end lost 1 base, and 6 bases lay between the germline ends. The CDR3 is made up of 13 amino acids. The CDR3 reads CASSINRNTEAFF. DNA of the CDR3: TGTGCCAGTAGTATTAATCGGAACACTGAAGCTTTCTTT.

This clonotype has at least ten counts. The V call is TRBV4-3, the J call TRBJ2-5; 8 bases align to TRBD2. Germline assignment: CDR1 LGHNA and CDR2 YSLEER. The CDR3 runs to 14 residues. Germline trimming cut 0 bases from V and 7 bases from J; bases unmatched to any gene: 4. CDR3: CASSQELAGGTQYF. The CDR3 DNA reads as TGCGCCAGCAGCCAAGAGCTGGCGGGGGGGACCCAGTACTTC.

Of note for this clonotype: At one end the junction does not follow the germline gene, possibly because of a read error. The chain links TRBV6-5 to TRBJ1-2, with 9 bases matching TRBD1. There are 19 residues in the CDR3. Germline CDR1 and CDR2: MNHEY and SVGAGI. In nucleotides, the CDR3 is TGTGCCAGCAGTCACTCAGTCACGGGACAGGGTATCAAATTCAATGGCTACACCTTC. It encodes CASSHSVTGQGIKFNGYTF.

The CDR3 here is CASSPSGRSTDTQYF. The CDR3 DNA is TGTGCCAGCAGTCCTAGCGGGAGAAGCACAGATACGCAGTATTTT. The chain recombines TRBV2 with TRBJ2-3; 10 bases are a match to TRBD2. V was clipped by 5 bases and J by 0 bases; unmatched bases: 2. This CDR3 contains 15 residues. From germline, CDR1 is SNHLY and CDR2 FYNNEI.

This clonotype has just a few counts. The genes are TRBV7-9 and TRBJ1-5; D is possibly TRBD1 (5 bases). The CDR3 has 14 amino acids. Deletions cut 5 bases from V and 4 bases from J, with 12 bases between. In germline, CDR1 is SEHNR, CDR2 FQNEAQ (reference sequence). The CDR3 DNA is TGTGCCAGCAGCCCTATGACAGAGAATCAGCCCCAGCATTTT. Translation gives CASSPMTENQPQHF. Using reference TRBV7-9 and TRBJ1-5 for the parts outside the CDR3, the full variable domain is DTGVSQNPRHKITKRGQNVTFRCDPISEHNRLYWYRQTLGQGPEFLTYFQNEAQLEKSRLLSDRFSAERPKGSFSTLEIQRTEQGDSAMYLCASSPMTENQPQHFGDGTRLSIL.

This chain links TRBV4-1 with TRBJ2-5; 13 bases agree with TRBD2. The CDR3 has 16 amino acids. J lost 2 bases, V lost 4 bases, and 4 bases had no gene match. Germline V lookup: CDR1 MGHRA, CDR2 YSYEKL. CDR3 sequence: CASSLGLAGEQETQYF. CDR3 coding DNA: TGCGCCAGCAGCCTAGGACTAGCGGGGGAACAAGAGACCCAGTACTTC.

The gene calls are TRBV5-4 and TRBJ2-1, with TRBD1 identical over 12 bases. This CDR3 is built from 16 residues. The V gene's germline CDR1 is SGHNT and CDR2 YYREEE (reference sequence). After removal of 3 bases from V and 9 bases from J, the junction contained 10 bases not matched to a gene. CDR3 sequence: CASSSRDRGRVGEQFF. DNA of the CDR3: TGTGCCAGCAGCTCCCGGGACAGGGGGCGTGTGGGTGAGCAGTTCTTC.

By share, this clonotype ranks as medium-sized. The rearrangement uses TRBV5-1 and TRBJ2-5; TRBD2 aligns across 10 bases. Germline V gene lookup returns CDR1 SGHRS and CDR2 YFSETQ. Losses at the gene ends were 2 bases for V and 5 bases for J; bases not matched to a gene: 12. This CDR3 contains 17 residues. DNA of the CDR3: TGCGCCAGCAGCTTAACCTTACTAGCGGGGACTCGTGAGACCCAGTACTTC. It is translated as CASSLTLLAGTRETQYF. The full variable domain, with the rest looked up from reference TRBV5-1 and TRBJ2-5, is KAGVTQTPRYLIKTRGQQVTLSCSPISGHRSVSWYQQTPGQGLQFLFEYFSETQRNKGNFPGRFSGRQFSNSRSEMNVSTLELGDSALYLCASSLTLLAGTRETQYFGPGTRLLVL.

This clonotype occurred many times. The rearrangement uses TRBV29-1 and TRBJ2-1; D uncertain. The CDR3 runs to 14 residues. Trimming cost V 7 bases and J 3 bases, with 16 bases left between them. CDR1 and CDR2 (germline): SQVTM, ANQGSEA. In DNA form, the CDR3 reads TGCAGCGCCCGGGCCTCGTGGGACTACAATGAGCAGTTCTTC. Residues: CSARASWDYNEQFF.

This clonotype has ten or more counts. The chain employs TRBV7-2 and TRBJ2-5; D may be TRBD2 (5 bases). The CDR3 consists of 13 residues. Germline V gives CDR1 SGHTA, CDR2 FQGNSA. Trimming took off 1 base at V and 5 bases at J, with 8 bases between the two ends. CDR3 region: CASSLGGLETQYF. In DNA form, the CDR3 reads TGTGCCAGCAGCTTAGGAGGGTTGGAGACCCAGTACTTC.

A few counts support this clonotype. This CDR3 reads CSVYRSANYGYTF. CDR3 nucleotides: TGCAGCGTTTACAGGTCAGCTAACTATGGCTACACCTTC. This chain connects TRBV29-1 to TRBJ1-2; tentative D call: TRBD1 (5 bases). V lost 5 bases, J lost 0 bases, and 10 bases lay in between. Germline V gives CDR1 SQVTM, CDR2 ANQGSEA. CDR3 length equals 13 residues. The full variable domain, completed using reference TRBV29-1 and TRBJ1-2, is SAVISQKPSRDICQRGTSLTIQCQVDSQVTMMFWYRQQPGQSLTLIATANQGSEATYESGFVIDKFPISRPNLTFSTLTVSNMSPEDSSIYLCSVYRSANYGYTFGSGTRLTVV.

This clonotype has just a few counts. J is TRBJ2-7 and V is TRBV12-3 or TRBV12-4; no firm D call. CDR3 length equals 12 residues. V was clipped by 6 bases and J by 6 bases, with 12 bases between them. The CDR3 region is CASSPAGREQYF. The CDR3 DNA follows: TGTGCCAGCAGCCCAGCCGGGCGCGAGCAGTACTTC.

The chain carries TRBV11-3 and TRBJ2-1; D is unresolved. Germline CDR1 is SGHNT and CDR2 is YENEEA. This CDR3 spans 13 amino acids. V was pared by 0 bases and J by 8 bases, with 8 bases between. The CDR3 is CASSLELTDEQFF. As DNA, the CDR3 is TGTGCCAGCAGCTTAGAACTTACCGATGAGCAGTTCTTC.

This clonotype was observed once. The chain has TRBV7-6 and TRBJ2-5; a possible D gene is TRBD1 (6 bases). The length of the CDR3 is 15 residues. CDR1 is SGHVS, CDR2 FNYEAQ, per germline. V was shortened by 5 bases and J by 2 bases, with 15 bases between the two germline ends. The CDR3 region is CASSPRTAPQETQYF. The CDR3 nucleotides are TGTGCCAGCAGCCCCCGGACAGCACCTCAAGAGACCCAGTACTTC. The variable domain in full, completed from reference TRBV7-6 and TRBJ2-5, reads GAGVSQSPRYKVTKRGQDVALRCDPISGHVSLYWYRQALGQGPEFLTYFNYEAQQDKSGLPNDRFSAERPEGSISTLTIQRTEQRDSAMYRCASSPRTAPQETQYFGPGTRLLVL.

This clonotype was counted only a few times. The chain is built from TRBV29-1 and TRBJ2-5; 7 bases match TRBD1. CDR1 is SQVTM, CDR2 ANQGSEA, per germline. This CDR3 spans 13 amino acids. The CDR3 DNA reads TGCACCGGGACGACAGGGCGACAAGAGACCCAGTACTTC. Encoded protein: CTGTTGRQETQYF.

This clonotype occurred a few times. The CDR3 bases are TGCAGTGCCAACAGCCCGACAGGGGTAATCGATGCTTTCTTT. Its protein product is CSANSPTGVIDAFF. The rearrangement joins TRBV20-1 to TRBJ1-1; TRBD1 aligns across 8 bases. Trimming removed 6 bases from V and 11 bases from J; junction bases left unmatched: 17. The germline gives CDR1 DFQATT, CDR2 SNEGSKA (reference sequence). The length of the CDR3 is 14 residues.

This clonotype was found a few times. The genes are TRBV6-2 or TRBV6-3 and TRBJ2-1; possibly TRBD1 or TRBD2 for D (5 bases each). Trimming shortened V by 4 bases and J by 6 bases, and 7 bases separated the two germline ends. CDR1 is MNHEY and CDR2 is SVGEGT in the germline V gene. The CDR3 has 12 residues. CDR3 region: CASSWGINEQFF. The CDR3 DNA follows: TGTGCCAGCAGTTGGGGGATCAATGAGCAGTTCTTC.

This clonotype has just a few counts. The V and J genes are TRBV29-1 and TRBJ2-5; D gene ambiguous. Germline-derived CDR1 and CDR2 are SQVTM and ANQGSEA. CDR3 length: 11 amino acids. V lost 3 bases and J 4 bases, leaving 6 bases between the germline ends. This CDR3 reads CSVDWTETQYF. CDR3 in DNA: TGCAGCGTTGACTGGACAGAGACCCAGTACTTC.